What follows are 32 T cell receptor beta chains derived from one specimen sequenced in a study of shared clonotypes between healthy human individuals. Assay used: immunoSEQ multiplex PCR; TCRdb lists only in-frame clones, some missing. This sample has roughly 2,500,000 clones; under 95% occur once, and the top ten carry more than 0.35%. Material: naive CD4+ T cells from PBMCs. Sample subset: CD45RA+ positively selected. The origin of the receptors is a man aged 18 to 35 in good health. Some clones in this sample may be carry-over from other donors' samples.

V usage is TRBV6-1 and J usage is TRBJ1-2; D perhaps matches TRBD1 (6 bases). Germline V lookup: CDR1 MNHNS, CDR2 SASEGT. V was cut by 1 base and J by 8 bases, with 20 bases left in between. This CDR3 is 16 amino acids long. CDR3 nucleotides: TGTGCCAGCAGTGAAGGCGTTGGACAGCCGGGCCGAGGCTACACCTTC. Its protein is CASSEGVGQPGRGYTF.

This clone appeared once. The V gene is TRBV4-1, the J gene TRBJ1-3, with D uncertain. CDR1 and CDR2 (germline): MGHRA, YSYEKL. The V end lost 0 bases, the J end lost 2 bases, and 17 bases lay between the germline ends. CDR3 size: 18 residues. The CDR3: CASSQDLGRRGTGNTIYF. DNA of the CDR3: TGCGCCAGCAGCCAAGATCTGGGTCGGAGAGGGACTGGAAACACCATATATTTT.

The chain recombines TRBV9 with TRBJ2-3; TRBD2 agrees at 8 bases. The CDR3 loop spans 15 amino acids. Germline V gives CDR1 SGDLS, CDR2 YYNGEE. V trimming: 3 bases; J trimming: 2 bases; junction bases outside the gene matches: 5. CDR3 loop: CASSASGSDTDTQYF. CDR3 bases: TGTGCCAGCAGCGCAAGCGGGAGTGACACAGATACGCAGTATTTT.

The chain recombines TRBV9 with TRBJ2-1; D possibly matches TRBD1 or TRBD2 (6 bases each). Germline-derived CDR1 and CDR2 are SGDLS and YYNGEE. V gave up 3 bases and J gave up 3 bases, with 10 bases separating them. The CDR3 runs to 14 residues. The CDR3 DNA reads as TGTGCCAGCAGCGAGGGGGACTTCTACAATGAGCAGTTCTTC. It codes for CASSEGDFYNEQFF.

The rearrangement links TRBV2 to TRBJ2-7, with a possible D match to TRBD2 (5 bases). The CDR3 is 13 residues long. The V end lost 7 bases, the J end lost 6 bases, and 16 bases lay between the germline ends. Germline values: CDR1 SNHLY, CDR2 FYNNEI. The CDR3 loop reads CASTLGGSFEQYF. The CDR3 coding sequence is TGTGCCAGCACCCTAGGAGGCAGTTTCGAGCAGTACTTC.

The V gene is TRBV28, the J gene TRBJ2-7; D gene unclear. Germline-derived CDR1 and CDR2 are MDHEN and SYDVKM. This CDR3 is 13 amino acids long. Trimming left V 2 bases short and J 3 bases short, with 8 bases between. The CDR3 DNA reads as TGTGCCAGCAGTTTAAAGGGATTCTACGAGCAGTACTTC. It specifies CASSLKGFYEQYF.

The chain uses TRBV7-2 and TRBJ1-2, with 10 positions matching TRBD1. The germline CDR1 and CDR2 sequences are SGHTA and FQGNSA. The CDR3 contains 15 residues. With V trimmed by 1 base and J by 5 bases, 4 bases remained unmatched. The CDR3 DNA follows: TGTGCCAGCAGCTTAGGAGGGGGACAGGGGTATGGCTACACCTTC. Translation gives CASSLGGGQGYGYTF.

The chain is built from TRBV28 and TRBJ1-1; D might be TRBD1 (5 bases). Germline V gene sequence: CDR1 MDHEN, CDR2 SYDVKM. The CDR3 extends over 18 amino acids. V was pared by 2 bases and J by 1 base, with 20 bases between. The CDR3 nucleotides read TGTGCCAGCAGTTTAAACGGGACTCCGGACGAACCGAACACTGAAGCTTTCTTT. Its translation is CASSLNGTPDEPNTEAFF.

A word on this clone: The same CDR3 also results from other DNA sequences found in this sample. The chain combines TRBV28 with TRBJ1-2; D perhaps matches TRBD1 (5 bases). The CDR3 runs 13 residues. CDR1 and CDR2 from the germline V gene are MDHEN and SYDVKM. V dropped 4 bases and J dropped 4 bases, with 10 bases sitting between them. The CDR3 loop is CASSSQGIYGYTF. In nucleotides, the CDR3 is TGTGCCAGCAGTTCCCAGGGTATCTATGGCTACACCTTC.

This clone showed up just once. The sample holds other DNA sequences that translate to the same CDR3. The rearrangement links TRBV27 to TRBJ1-5; TRBD1 matches 9 bases. The CDR3 runs to 15 residues. J was trimmed by 4 bases and V by 5 bases; bases with no gene match: 6. Germline assignment: CDR1 MNHEY and CDR2 SMNVEV (reference sequence). CDR3 coding DNA: TGTGCCAGCAGTAGGGACAGGGCAAGTAATCAGCCCCAGCATTTT. Translated: CASSRDRASNQPQHF.

In regard to this clone: Other DNA sequences in the sample encode the same CDR3. CDR3 loop: CASSQTRGAYGYTF. CDR3 in DNA: TGCGCCAGCAGCCAAACAAGGGGGGCCTATGGCTACACCTTC. The chain combines TRBV4-3 with TRBJ1-2, with TRBD1 as a possible D gene (6 bases). The CDR3 is 14 residues long. CDR1 and CDR2 (germline): LGHNA, YSLEER. Between the trimmed V and J ends, which lost 2 bases and 4 bases, there was a span of 11 bases.

The V gene is TRBV2, the J gene TRBJ1-5; 11 nucleotides line up with TRBD1. V dropped 7 bases and J dropped 3; count of bases not matched to a gene: 5. The CDR3 contains 15 residues. Germline V CDR1 and CDR2: SNHLY, FYNNEI. CDR3: CASNQGQGDNQPQHF. The CDR3 DNA reads TGTGCCAGCAATCAGGGACAGGGGGACAATCAGCCCCAGCATTTT.

This clone was seen a handful of times. This chain uses TRBV10-3 with TRBJ1-5, with 9 bases that match TRBD1. The germline CDR1 and CDR2 sequences are ENHRY and SYGVKD. The V segment lost 5 bases and the J segment 2 bases; nucleotides outside the gene matches: 4. This CDR3 has 15 residues. DNA for the CDR3: TGTGCCATCAGTCCGGACAGGGGTGGCAATCAGCCCCAGCATTTT. It yields the protein CAISPDRGGNQPQHF.

This sequence joins TRBV5-4 and TRBJ1-1; a weak D match, TRBD1 (6 bases). The germline V gene has CDR1 SGHNT and CDR2 YYREEE (reference sequence). The CDR3 is 12 residues long. The V end lost 4 bases, the J end lost 7 bases, and 11 bases lay between the germline ends. CDR3 protein: CASSRGQIEAFF. DNA for the CDR3: TGTGCCAGCAGCCGGGGGCAGATTGAAGCTTTCTTT.

J is TRBJ1-4 and V is TRBV11-2, with D unresolved. Germline V gene sequence: CDR1 SGHAT, CDR2 FQNNGV. The CDR3 length is 14 residues. V was cut by 5 bases and J by 8 bases, with 15 bases left in between. The CDR3 loop reads CASSQSPAGEKLFF. In DNA form, the CDR3 reads TGTGCCAGCAGCCAAAGCCCTGCGGGAGAAAAACTGTTTTTT.

The rearrangement joins TRBV2 to TRBJ2-2; TRBD2 might be the D (7 bases). The CDR3 covers 15 residues. Germline-derived CDR1 and CDR2 are SNHLY and FYNNEI. The V end was cut by 6 bases, the J end by 6 bases, with 17 bases between. For the CDR3, the DNA is TGTGCCAGCAGCCCAAGGGGGGGGCAGGCCGGGGAGCTGTTTTTT. This gives the protein CASSPRGGQAGELFF.

The rearrangement links TRBV5-4 to TRBJ2-5; D possibly corresponds to TRBD2 (6 bases). Germline CDR1 is SGHNT and CDR2 is YYREEE (reference sequence). CDR3 length equals 14 residues. Trimming stripped 0 bases from V and 3 bases from J, with 9 bases between. DNA for the CDR3: TGTGCCAGCAGCTTGGGCCTAGCGAAAGAGACCCAGTACTTC. Protein product: CASSLGLAKETQYF.

The chain carries TRBV28 and TRBJ2-2, with 10 bases fitting TRBD2. The CDR3 has 17 amino acids. The trim removed 2 bases at V and 2 bases at J, leaving 5 bases unmatched. Germline CDR1 is MDHEN and CDR2 is SYDVKM. The CDR3 is CASSLIRTSGNTGELFF. Written as DNA, the CDR3 is TGTGCCAGCAGTTTAATCCGGACTAGCGGAAACACCGGGGAGCTGTTTTTT.

The chain couples TRBV7-9 to TRBJ2-2, with D unresolved. Germline CDR1 reads SEHNR; CDR2 reads FQNEAQ (reference sequence). The CDR3 runs to 16 residues. Trimming removed 5 bases at V and 0 bases at J, with 13 bases between. The CDR3 reads CASSTQGGANTGELFF. The CDR3 DNA reads TGTGCCAGCAGCACCCAAGGTGGGGCGAACACCGGGGAGCTGTTTTTT.

The rearrangement links TRBV27 to TRBJ1-5, with D possibly matching TRBD1 (6 bases). Trimming removed 4 bases at V and 2 bases at J, with 15 bases between. This CDR3 comprises 16 residues. CDR1 MNHEY and CDR2 SMNVEV come from the germline V gene (reference sequence). DNA for the CDR3: TGTGCCAGCAGTTCAGACTTCTCAGGGGGCAATCAGCCCCAGCATTTT. This translates into CASSSDFSGGNQPQHF.

This chain joins TRBV29-1 and TRBJ2-5, with TRBD2 matching 8 bases. J lost 4 bases, V lost 3 bases, and 16 bases had no gene match. Germline loops: CDR1 SQVTM, CDR2 ANQGSEA. The CDR3 is 17 amino acids. CDR3 in amino acids: CSVEAFPGGIQGETQYF. The CDR3 DNA reads TGCAGCGTTGAGGCTTTCCCGGGAGGGATTCAGGGAGAGACCCAGTACTTC.

The V call is TRBV6-5, the J call TRBJ2-5; the match to TRBD1 covers 9 bases. Germline loops: CDR1 MNHEY, CDR2 SVGAGI. V lost 6 bases to trimming and J lost 7 bases; unmatched junction nucleotides: 6. The CDR3 sequence is 13 residues long. The CDR3 loop is CASRPGQGGTQYF. In DNA form, the CDR3 reads TGTGCCAGCAGACCGGGACAGGGTGGGACCCAGTACTTC.

This chain joins TRBV11-3 and TRBJ2-6, with D tentatively TRBD2 (5 bases). Germline V lookup: CDR1 SGHNT, CDR2 YENEEA. The CDR3 is 19 amino acids. V lost 1 base and J lost 0, with 16 bases in between. The CDR3 spells CASSLGSSSGTSGANVLTF. The CDR3 DNA follows: TGTGCCAGCAGCTTAGGGTCTAGCTCGGGTACCTCTGGGGCCAACGTCCTGACTTTC.

The chain employs TRBV18 and TRBJ2-5; D is possibly TRBD1 (5 bases). CDR1 KGHSH and CDR2 LQKENI come from the germline V gene. The length of the CDR3 is 14 residues. V lost 1 base to trimming and J lost 4 bases, with 10 bases between them. CDR3 amino acids: CASSPQGMRETQYF. CDR3 sequence (DNA): TGTGCCAGCTCACCACAGGGGATGCGAGAGACCCAGTACTTC.

This chain connects TRBV28 to TRBJ1-1; D is unclear. Germline V gene sequence: CDR1 MDHEN, CDR2 SYDVKM. This CDR3 is 18 amino acids long. The V end was cut by 3 bases, the J end by 0 bases, with 20 bases between. CDR3 bases: TGTGCCAGCAGTTTGTATGTAATCGGTCAAATTATGAACACTGAAGCTTTCTTT. It is translated as CASSLYVIGQIMNTEAFF.

The chain is built from TRBV4-2 and TRBJ2-3; 7 bases agree with TRBD2. This CDR3 spans 18 amino acids. The germline gives CDR1 LGHNA, CDR2 YNFKEQ. The ends lost 0 bases at V and 1 base at J; junction bases unmatched: 10. CDR3 residues: CASSQELAVALGTDTQYF. For the CDR3, the DNA is TGTGCCAGCAGCCAAGAGCTAGCGGTCGCCCTCGGCACAGATACGCAGTATTTT.

The CDR3 DNA reads as TGTGCCAGCAGGATGACAGGGAACATCTACGAGCAGTACTTC. Translating it yields CASRMTGNIYEQYF. The V and J genes are TRBV7-2 and TRBJ2-7, with 7 bases that match TRBD1. The trim removed 6 bases at V and 3 bases at J, leaving 8 bases unmatched. Germline CDR1 SGHTA, CDR2 FQGNSA. The length of the CDR3 is 14 residues.

This chain links TRBV28 with TRBJ1-2; D gene uncertain. CDR1 and CDR2 (germline): MDHEN, SYDVKM. V lost 5 bases, J lost 8 bases, and 12 bases lay in between. The CDR3 loop spans 12 amino acids. DNA of the CDR3: TGTGCCAGCAGTGTTAGTACGCCCGGCTACACCTTC. It translates to CASSVSTPGYTF.

The table lists this clone with a count of one. The chain joins TRBV28 to TRBJ2-2; TRBD1 agrees at 11 bases. CDR3 length equals 19 residues. V shed 6 bases, J shed 0 bases, and the junction held 12 bases outside the gene matches. Germline CDR1 and CDR2: MDHEN and SYDVKM. The CDR3 DNA is TGTGCCAGCAGCCCCCGGGACAGGGGGTACGATTCGAACACCGGGGAGCTGTTTTTT. This sequence encodes CASSPRDRGYDSNTGELFF.

This rearrangement joins TRBV19 to TRBJ1-5; D is unresolved. The CDR3 covers 15 residues. Deletions cut 3 bases from V and 1 base from J, with 10 bases between. Per germline, CDR1 LNHDA and CDR2 SQIVND (reference sequence). The CDR3 region has the DNA TGTGCCAGTAGTATTACCAGGCAGAGCAATCAGCCCCAGCATTTT. Amino acids: CASSITRQSNQPQHF.

This clone was seen a few times. The V call is TRBV20-1, the J call TRBJ1-1; D is ambiguous. The CDR3 runs to 10 residues. The V gene lost 4 bases and the J gene lost 8 bases, with 8 bases spanning the gap. Germline V gene sequence: CDR1 DFQATT, CDR2 SNEGSKA (reference sequence). The CDR3 reads CSANEGEAFF. CDR3 nucleotide sequence: TGCAGTGCTAACGAGGGAGAAGCTTTCTTT.

V usage is TRBV25-1 and J usage is TRBJ2-5; 8 bases map to TRBD2. Germline assignment: CDR1 MGHDK and CDR2 SYGVNS. CDR3 length equals 14 residues. Germline trimming cut 9 bases from V and 3 bases from J; bases unmatched to any gene: 9. The CDR3 sequence is CASSRAGGEETQYF. The CDR3, as DNA: TGTGCCAGTTCCCGGGCGGGAGGTGAAGAGACCCAGTACTTC. The full variable domain, completed using reference TRBV25-1 and TRBJ2-5, is EADIYQTPRYLVIGTGKKITLECSQTMGHDKMYWYQQDPGMELHLIHYSYGVNSTEKGDLSSESTVSRIRTEHFPLTLESARPSHTSQYLCASSRAGGEETQYFGPGTRLLVL.